This T cell receptor beta chain is drawn from a study of blood T cell repertoires in COVID-19. For the study at large: Whether acute or convalescent, the COVID-19 samples came from the United States, Italy and Spain. From T cells, B-cell-depleted T cells, or PBMCs came the material, which was cDNA or gDNA.

Under the authors' procedure: By means of reference gene primer amplification, nucleated cell counts were estimated. The method was immunoSEQ multiplex PCR; TCRdb's version includes in-frame clones alone and lacks a portion of them. V and J calls and clone size are as listed in that table; D and trimming were resolved from the DNA. The data contain 150,000 to 200,000 clones, 80% to 90% of them singletons. There are 15 residues in the CDR3. Germline CDR1 SEHNR, CDR2 FQNEAQ (reference sequence). The V end lost 4 bases, the J end lost 5 bases, and 17 bases lay between the germline ends. The chain uses TRBV7-9 and TRBJ2-5; D may be TRBD2 (6 bases). Sequencing was carried out using peripheral blood. The sequence derives from a man aged 18 to 30 who had recovered from COVID-19. Here the CDR3 DNA reads TGTGCCAGCAGCTCCTTGGGGGGAGCCGGGGAGACCCAGTACTTC. This translates into CASSSLGGAGETQYF.